This T cell receptor (beta chain) was identified in a study of PD-1 blockade in classical Hodgkin lymphoma. Broader study findings: Later analyses included only patients treated at least 1 year post-ASCT. Reported baseline diversity: healthy donors highest, relapsed/refractory patients lowest. Complete responders showed a baseline diversity that resembled the diversity of newly diagnosed patients.

With regard to this clone: The antigen is unknown.

Sequencing used immunoSEQ multiplex PCR; TCRdb keeps in-frame clones, though not all of them. This table holds tens of thousands of clones, 60% to 85% found once. The V and J ends lost 0 bases and 0 bases respectively, with 7 bases between them. Germline V CDR1 and CDR2: SGHKS, YYEKEE (reference sequence). This CDR3 is 16 amino acids long. Relapse was seen in all patients after autologous stem cell transplantation, and brentuximab vedotin exposure was variable. The CD4+ T cells used were purified from thawed PBMCs through magnetic negative selection. Under best response, outcomes were complete response, partial response or progressive disease.

The chain has TRBV5-5 and TRBJ2-6; D remains unclear. Sequenced here: CD4+ T cells from blood, sampled at baseline. The sequence came from a human donor with classical Hodgkin lymphoma. This CDR3 reads CASSLEAASGANVLTF. In nucleotides, the CDR3 is TGTGCCAGCAGCTTGGAGGCGGCCTCTGGGGCCAACGTCCTGACTTTC.